This T cell receptor (beta chain) comes out of a study of T cells after yellow fever vaccination (dated by TCRdb to between 2018 and 2021). The study in broad terms: The SMART-Seq v4 Ultra Low Input RNA kit was used to prepare libraries from fractions with low cell numbers. Bulk TCR alpha and beta repertoires were sequenced longitudinally to track T-cell clones before and after primary and booster YFV17D yellow fever vaccination. Two healthy male donors, one aged 18 to 30 and one aged 30 to 40 years, were included in the cohort. Bulk PBMC replicates and cell subsets were isolated from blood drawn at multiple timepoints before and after both primary and secondary immunization. Study-level results and caveats: A small fraction of clonotypes appeared in both the CD4 and CD8 compartments, likely as a result of convergent recombination. The study included only two donors, which limits how far the findings can be generalized. Compared with the primary T-cell response, the secondary T-cell response was weaker but faster, peaking on day 5 rather than day 15. FACS-sorted repertoires could contain abundant contaminating clonotypes from the bulk population, so computational filtering was required. After the booster, most clones that had expanded after primary vaccination were detected again (roughly 95% of CD4 and over 75% of CD8), suggesting broad maintenance of memory.

Synthesis of TCR cDNA relied on 5'RACE template switching, a step that introduced a universal primer site along with unique molecular identifiers. cDNA synthesis was primed from both the TCR alpha and TCR beta constant segments. Library amplification involved two PCR steps, and the second step added sample barcodes and sequencing adapters. Sequencing of libraries was performed on Illumina HiSeq 2500 (2x100 bp) or NovaSeq (2x150 bp). As for the original processing: Reads were demultiplexed and collapsed into UMI consensus sequences with MIGEC, and V(D)J alignment was performed with MiXCR. Clonotypes responding to the vaccine were identified with edgeR on replicate PBMC samples, with the criteria of FDR below 0.01 and a log2 fold change above 5 up to day 15. Bulk clonotypes were assigned CD4 or CD8 identity according to which sequenced CD4 or CD8 repertoire held them at higher abundance. The public reads were quality trimmed at Q25 with fastp and then assembled into clones with MiXCR by TCRdb, keeping productive beta chains. Rows are combined by CDR3 protein, so each entry shows the most common genes and DNA. The V and J calls here are based on TCRdb, not the publication. The sample includes approximately 300,000 distinct CDR3 sequences, with over 8% observed a single time. The leading ten clones occupy roughly 18% of the sample.

This clonotype was seen only a few times. The specificity of this receptor is unknown. Base qualities are missing; no much larger clone stands one base away. Trimming removed 2 bases from V and 2 bases from J, leaving 7 bases between the germline ends. From the cysteine up to the phenylalanine, the CDR3 has a length of 13 residues. The kept DNA is CDR3 alone, 39 bases in frame from the first base. The germline V gene (reference sequence) provides CDR1 SGHNT and CDR2 YYREEE. Per the publication, the treatment or condition label means: live attenuated yellow fever vaccine strain. At each blood-draw timepoint, two biological replicates of bulk PBMCs were obtained. PBMCs were isolated from peripheral blood using a standard Ficoll-Paque protocol. TriZol was used to extract RNA from bulk PBMCs, CD4 and CD8 fractions, and dextramer-positive and dextramer-negative fractions.

This sequence was found in a man aged 18 to 29 who received the YFV17D yellow fever vaccine. The rearrangement combines TRBV5-4 with TRBJ2-5; the D gene cannot be resolved reliably. Sample: PBMCs, taken on the day of the first yellow fever vaccination. The nucleotide sequence reads TGTGCCAGCAGCTTCGAGTATCAAGAGACCCAGTACTTC. It translates as CASSFEYQETQYF.